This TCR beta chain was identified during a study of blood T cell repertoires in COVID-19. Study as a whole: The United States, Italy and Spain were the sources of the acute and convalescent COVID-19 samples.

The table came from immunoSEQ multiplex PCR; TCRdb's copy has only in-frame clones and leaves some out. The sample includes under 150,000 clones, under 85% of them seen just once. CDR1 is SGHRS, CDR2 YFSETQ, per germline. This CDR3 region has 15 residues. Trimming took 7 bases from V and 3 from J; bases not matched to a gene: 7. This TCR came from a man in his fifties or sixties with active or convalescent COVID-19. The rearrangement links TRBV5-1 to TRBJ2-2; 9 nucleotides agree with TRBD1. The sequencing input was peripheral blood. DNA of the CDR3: TGCGCCAGCGTACAGGGGGCTGTCGACACCGGGGAGCTGTTTTTT. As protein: CASVQGAVDTGELFF.